These 9 T cell receptor beta chains were all obtained from the same sample, sequenced in a study of shared clonotypes between healthy human individuals. The protocol was immunoSEQ multiplex PCR, while the TCRdb copy is restricted to in-frame clones and leaves out a portion. The sample yields over 1.4 million clones, roughly 96% seen once. Sequencing input: naive CD4+ T cells sorted from blood. The subset is: CD45RA+ positively selected. These receptors came from a young man in good health.

V usage is TRBV5-6 and J usage is TRBJ1-5; possible D gene TRBD1, 6 bases. CDR1 and CDR2 (germline): SGHDT, YYEEEE. There are 17 residues in the CDR3. Trimming removed 3 bases at V and 7 bases at J, with 23 bases between. In DNA, the CDR3 is TGTGCCAGCAGCTCGGGCGGAGGCAGGGGATTCAGGCAGCCCCAGCATTTT. Protein sequence: CASSSGGGRGFRQPQHF.

For this clone: Other DNA sequences within the sample encode an identical CDR3. The chain links TRBV5-1 to TRBJ2-5; D may be TRBD2 (5 bases). Trimming shortened V by 6 bases and J by 5 bases, and 14 bases separated the two germline ends. Germline CDR1 and CDR2: SGHRS and YFSETQ. The length of the CDR3 is 13 residues. The chain's CDR3 is CASIGSPGETQYF. CDR3 coding DNA: TGCGCCAGCATTGGCAGTCCGGGGGAGACCCAGTACTTC.

The chain recombines TRBV19 with TRBJ1-3; D perhaps matches TRBD1 (6 bases). Germline loops: CDR1 LNHDA, CDR2 SQIVND (reference sequence). The CDR3 contains 14 residues. V lost 9 bases to trimming and J lost 1 base, with 13 bases between them. The CDR3 reads CASHRDYSGNTIYF. The CDR3 nucleotides read TGTGCCAGCCACAGGGATTATTCTGGAAACACCATATATTTT.

This clone was counted a single time. The chain is built from TRBV5-6 and TRBJ2-3, with D perhaps being TRBD1 or TRBD2 (5 bases each). Between the trimmed V and J ends, which lost 4 bases and 3 bases, there was a span of 18 bases. Germline lookup yields CDR1 SGHDT and CDR2 YYEEEE. The CDR3 runs to 16 residues. CDR3 in amino acids: CASSLLGDVGTDTQYF. For the CDR3, the DNA is TGTGCCAGCAGCCTGCTGGGGGATGTGGGGACAGATACGCAGTATTTT.

The DNA for the CDR3 is TGTGCCAGAGAGATTTGGGGACACCCCAACGAGCAGTACTTC. Translating it yields CAREIWGHPNEQYF. The V gene is TRBV19, the J gene TRBJ2-7; tentative D call: TRBD1 (6 bases). The CDR3 is made up of 14 amino acids. Trimming removed 9 bases from V and 5 bases from J, with 20 bases in between. Germline lookup yields CDR1 LNHDA and CDR2 SQIVND (reference sequence).

V is TRBV5-1 and J is TRBJ1-1; D not certain. The CDR3 consists of 13 residues. Germline CDR1 reads SGHRS; CDR2 reads YFSETQ. V was clipped by 4 bases and J by 4 bases, with 11 bases between them. The chain's CDR3 is CASSAEPSTEAFF. Written as DNA, the CDR3 is TGCGCCAGCAGCGCAGAACCGAGCACTGAAGCTTTCTTT.

The chain uses TRBV10-3 and TRBJ2-7; 7 positions agree with TRBD2. The CDR3 is 15 amino acids. After removal of 8 bases from V and 7 bases from J, the junction contained 17 bases not matched to a gene. Germline V gives CDR1 ENHRY, CDR2 SYGVKD. The CDR3: CAIQAGSRLGGEQYF. The CDR3 DNA follows: TGTGCCATCCAAGCGGGGTCAAGGCTGGGGGGAGAGCAGTACTTC.

The chain links TRBV28 to TRBJ2-7; 12 bases are shared with TRBD2. Trimming at V came to 5 bases and at J to 7 bases, leaving 12 bases not matched to a gene. Germline assignment: CDR1 MDHEN and CDR2 SYDVKM. This CDR3 contains 16 residues. DNA for the CDR3: TGTGCCAGCAGTCTCGTCCGGACTAGCGGGACCGGGGAGCAGTACTTC. Residues: CASSLVRTSGTGEQYF.

The chain carries TRBV10-1 and TRBJ2-1; 10 nucleotides agree with TRBD2. V shed 3 bases and J 8 bases; nucleotides not matched to a gene: 4. Per the germline V gene, CDR1 is WNHNN and CDR2 is SYGVQD (reference sequence). This CDR3 has 14 residues. CDR3: CASSDLAGVDEQFF. DNA for the CDR3: TGCGCCAGCAGTGACCTAGCGGGAGTCGATGAGCAGTTCTTC.